What follows are 25 T cell receptor beta chains derived from one specimen sequenced in a study of cytomegalovirus exposure and HLA in healthy donors. A multiplex PCR was run with 60 Vbeta primers and 13 Jbeta primers. Generated by immunoSEQ multiplex PCR, the TCRdb table keeps only in-frame clones and is missing some. Of some 200,000 clones in the sample, approximately 80% were seen once. The sequenced sample consisted of PBMCs. These receptors were obtained from a girl aged 10-17 years in good health and CMV-seronegative.

CDR3 sequence: CASRDSEQYF. For the CDR3, the DNA is TGTGCCAGCAGGGACTCCGAGCAGTACTTC. The genes are TRBV6-1 and TRBJ2-7; D perhaps matches TRBD2 (5 bases). V was trimmed by 6 bases and J by 6 bases, leaving 6 bases between them. This CDR3 contains 10 residues. The germline V gene encodes CDR1 MNHNS and CDR2 SASEGT.

V gene TRBV6-5 combines with J gene TRBJ2-6; D gene unclear. The CDR3 covers 15 residues. The germline V gene encodes CDR1 MNHEY and CDR2 SVGAGI. Between the trimmed V and J ends, which lost 7 bases and 0 bases, there was a span of 10 bases. Here the CDR3 DNA reads TGTGCCAGCAAACACACCGACTCTGGGGCCAACGTCCTGACTTTC. Its protein is CASKHTDSGANVLTF.

Written as DNA, the CDR3 is TGTGCCAGCAGCCCACGACAGGGTACTACCAATGAGCAGTTCTTC. Residues: CASSPRQGTTNEQFF. The chain is built from TRBV9 and TRBJ2-1; 7 bases match TRBD1. J gave up 6 bases and V 4 bases, and 10 bases lay outside the gene matches. The CDR3 length is 15 residues. Germline V gene data show CDR1 as SGDLS and CDR2 as YYNGEE.

This clone was picked up one time. The chain employs TRBV7-2 and TRBJ2-3; no definite D call. The CDR3 is 15 amino acids. Germline CDR1 SGHTA, CDR2 FQGNSA. Trimming pared 2 bases from V and 4 bases from J, leaving 13 bases between. CDR3 DNA: TGTGCCAGCAGCTTAAGAGCTGCGTCGGCAGATACGCAGTATTTT. It codes for CASSLRAASADTQYF.

This chain connects TRBV28 to TRBJ2-5; maybe TRBD2 (6 bases). CDR3 length: 14 residues. Trimming left V 10 bases short and J 2 bases short, with 17 bases between. CDR1 MDHEN and CDR2 SYDVKM come from the germline V gene. The CDR3 DNA sequence: TGTGCCACCATCAGGGAGGCAGGGCAAGAGACCCAGTACTTC. Protein: CATIREAGQETQYF.

V gene TRBV5-5 combines with J gene TRBJ2-1; 9 nucleotides agree with TRBD2. The V gene end was trimmed by 4 bases and the J gene end by 6 bases; junction bases not matched to a gene: 11. The CDR3 length is 16 residues. In germline, CDR1 is SGHKS, CDR2 YYEKEE (reference sequence). The CDR3 DNA reads TGTGCCAGCAGCCCTAAGCGGGAGGCCCCCCGCAATGAGCAGTTCTTC. This gives the protein CASSPKREAPRNEQFF.

The CDR3 here is CASRQPGTGAYEQYF. Here the CDR3 DNA reads TGTGCCAGCAGGCAGCCCGGGACAGGGGCCTACGAGCAGTACTTC. This sequence joins TRBV6-5 and TRBJ2-5; 10 bases match TRBD1. The DNA end lines up better with TRBJ2-7; the J call may be wrong. CDR1 is MNHEY and CDR2 is SVGAGI in the germline V gene. The CDR3 sequence is 15 residues long.

This clone was found a few times. The rearrangement joins TRBV6-5 to TRBJ2-7, with D maybe TRBD2 (6 bases). Germline CDR1 reads MNHEY; CDR2 reads SVGAGI. The V end was cut by 2 bases, the J end by 6 bases, with 17 bases between. The CDR3 sequence is 15 residues long. The CDR3 protein is CASSYGPGVSAEQYF. Here the CDR3 DNA reads TGTGCCAGCAGTTACGGGCCGGGAGTATCCGCCGAGCAGTACTTC.

Comment on this clone: The junction shows a germline mismatch at one end, possibly a read error. The chain joins TRBV18 to TRBJ2-7; possibly TRBD2 for D (6 bases). CDR1 and CDR2 from the germline V gene are KGHSH and LQKENI. The CDR3 sequence is 14 residues long. CDR3 loop: CASSPQRAEGSPLF. For the CDR3, the DNA is TGTGCCAGCTCACCCCAGCGGGCTGAGGGAAGCCCCTTATTC.

This clone occurred once. As DNA, the CDR3 is TGTGCCAGCAGCCCGACTCGGGTTCCTGGAAACACCATATATTTT. This gives the protein CASSPTRVPGNTIYF. The V call is TRBV7-2, the J call TRBJ1-3; no firm D call. Trimming pared 5 bases from V and 2 bases from J, leaving 13 bases between. Germline-derived CDR1 and CDR2 are SGHTA and FQGNSA. This CDR3 is built from 15 residues.

The chain combines TRBV19 with TRBJ2-6, with 10 nucleotides matching TRBD1. The CDR3 runs 20 residues. The germline V gene has CDR1 LNHDA and CDR2 SQIVND (reference sequence). Losses at the gene ends were 4 bases for V and 3 bases for J; bases not matched to a gene: 15. This chain's CDR3 is CASSRASDRGGLGGANVLTF. CDR3 sequence (DNA): TGTGCCAGTAGTAGAGCTTCGGACAGGGGGGGCCTTGGTGGGGCCAACGTCCTGACTTTC.

The chain couples TRBV5-1 to TRBJ2-5, with TRBD2 matching over 9 bases. The CDR3 totals 17 residues. V dropped 0 bases and J dropped 5; count of bases not matched to a gene: 11. Per germline, CDR1 SGHRS and CDR2 YFSETQ. CDR3: CASSLASGLAGLETQYF. The CDR3 DNA follows: TGCGCCAGCAGCTTGGCCTCGGGGCTAGCGGGATTGGAGACCCAGTACTTC.

This clone has a single count. The V gene is TRBV19, the J gene TRBJ1-5; 10 bases line up with TRBD1. The CDR3 extends over 13 amino acids. In germline, CDR1 is LNHDA, CDR2 SQIVND (reference sequence). V shed 9 bases, J shed 5 bases, and the junction held 4 bases outside the gene matches. The CDR3 loop reads CASGDRGHQPQHF. The CDR3 region has the DNA TGTGCCAGCGGAGACAGGGGGCATCAGCCCCAGCATTTT.

This clone was observed a handful of times. This sequence joins TRBV4-1 and TRBJ2-1, with TRBD1 as a possible D gene (6 bases). The V gene lost 1 base and the J gene lost 6 bases, with 7 bases spanning the gap. Germline V lookup: CDR1 MGHRA, CDR2 YSYEKL. This CDR3 contains 13 residues. As DNA, the CDR3 is TGCGCCAGCAGCCAAGCACAGGGCAATGAGCAGTTCTTC. Protein: CASSQAQGNEQFF.

The rearrangement links TRBV6-5 to TRBJ1-6, with TRBD1 identical over 7 bases. This CDR3 is built from 15 residues. V dropped 5 bases and J dropped 6; count of bases not matched to a gene: 7. The germline V gene encodes CDR1 MNHEY and CDR2 SVGAGI. The chain's CDR3 is CASSHDRVVNSPLHF. The CDR3 DNA follows: TGTGCCAGCAGTCACGACAGGGTCGTTAATTCACCCCTCCACTTT.

The chain combines TRBV29-1 with TRBJ1-1; D may be TRBD1 (6 bases). Germline CDR1 and CDR2: SQVTM and ANQGSEA. This CDR3 has 15 residues. V was cut by 7 bases and J by 4 bases, with 22 bases left in between. CDR3 region: CSGAGGAHVFTEAFF. CDR3 bases: TGCAGCGGAGCGGGGGGGGCGCATGTCTTCACTGAAGCTTTCTTT.

The chain uses TRBV5-1 and TRBJ2-3, with 8 bases aligning to TRBD2. The CDR3 is 15 amino acids. Germline V CDR1 and CDR2: SGHRS, YFSETQ. The ends lost 0 bases at V and 5 bases at J; junction bases unmatched: 5. DNA of the CDR3: TGCGCCAGCAGCTTGGACGGGGGGGCACAAGATACGCAGTATTTT. It codes for CASSLDGGAQDTQYF.

J is TRBJ1-1 and V is TRBV28, with D perhaps TRBD1 (5 bases). Trimming cost V 4 bases and J 8 bases, with 8 bases left between them. CDR1 is MDHEN and CDR2 is SYDVKM in the germline V gene. This CDR3 comprises 11 residues. In nucleotides, the CDR3 is TGTGCCAGCAGTTCCCGGACAGAAGCTTTCTTT. Translating it yields CASSSRTEAFF.

The rearrangement links TRBV5-6 to TRBJ1-6; 7 nucleotides agree with TRBD1. The length of the CDR3 is 16 residues. Germline V lookup: CDR1 SGHDT, CDR2 YYEEEE. V shed 2 bases, J shed 4 bases, and the junction held 6 bases outside the gene matches. CDR3 coding DNA: TGTGCCAGCAGCTTTTTAGTGACAGGGTATAATTCACCCCTCCACTTT. Protein sequence: CASSFLVTGYNSPLHF.

The rearrangement uses TRBV7-3 and TRBJ2-3; TRBD2 aligns across 9 bases. The CDR3 covers 15 residues. Germline values: CDR1 SGHTA, CDR2 FQGTGA. With 2 bases clipped from V and 7 bases from J, the junction kept 7 bases outside the gene matches. CDR3 nucleotides: TGTGCCAGCAGCTTAGCGGGGGGGCCTTCCAATACGCAGTATTTT. This translates into CASSLAGGPSNTQYF.

V is TRBV11-3 and J is TRBJ2-5; TRBD1 matches at 9 bases. The CDR3 sequence is 14 residues long. Germline CDR1 is SGHNT and CDR2 is YENEEA. The J segment lost 5 bases and the V segment lost 6 bases, leaving 7 bases of the junction unmatched. CDR3 loop: CASSRTGEWETQYF. CDR3 DNA: TGTGCCAGCAGTCGGACAGGGGAGTGGGAGACCCAGTACTTC.

This chain joins TRBV10-3 and TRBJ2-2; possible D gene TRBD2, 5 bases. V shed 6 bases and J shed 0 bases, with 17 bases lying between them. The CDR3 runs 17 residues. Germline V gene sequence: CDR1 ENHRY, CDR2 SYGVKD. The CDR3 region has the DNA TGTGCCATCAGCCTAGCACGAAAAGAGACGAACACCGGGGAGCTGTTTTTT. Protein product: CAISLARKETNTGELFF.

The V call is TRBV5-1, the J call TRBJ2-6; 9 positions agree with TRBD1. Trimming cost V 4 bases and J 2 bases; bases outside gene matches: 4. The length of the CDR3 is 16 residues. Germline V gene sequence: CDR1 SGHRS, CDR2 YFSETQ. The CDR3 sequence: CASSPGQGPGANVLTF. The DNA for the CDR3 is TGCGCCAGCAGCCCGGGACAGGGACCTGGGGCCAACGTCCTGACTTTC.

In its sample, this clone was seen once. V is TRBV28 and J is TRBJ1-3; D uncertain. The CDR3 loop spans 11 amino acids. Germline V gene lookup returns CDR1 MDHEN and CDR2 SYDVKM. Deletions cut 7 bases from V and 10 bases from J, with 11 bases between. CDR3 nucleotides: TGTGCCAGCACCGACCAGCGGACCATATATTTT. This gives the protein CASTDQRTIYF. The full variable domain, its missing parts supplied by reference TRBV28 and TRBJ1-3, is DVKVTQSSRYLVKRTGEKVFLECVQDMDHENMFWYRQDPGLGLRLIYFSYDVKMKEKGDIPEGYSVSREKKERFSLILESASTNQTSMYLCASTDQRTIYFGEGSWLTVV.

The CDR3 loop is CASSESLAGGIGTDTQYF. DNA for the CDR3: TGCGCCAGCAGTGAGTCTCTAGCGGGAGGTATTGGCACAGATACGCAGTATTTT. The J gene is TRBJ2-3, the V gene TRBV10-1; 11 bases agree with TRBD2. Losses at the gene ends were 0 bases for V and 1 base for J; bases not matched to a gene: 6. Germline V lookup: CDR1 WNHNN, CDR2 SYGVQD (reference sequence). CDR3 length: 18 residues.